The rows below give T cell receptor beta chains drawn from one sample of a study of cytotoxic CD8 clonotypes in ibrutinib-treated CLL. The method was immunoSEQ multiplex PCR; TCRdb's version includes in-frame clones alone and lacks a portion of them. The data show 20,000 to 30,000 clones, approximately 81% seen once. The source material was PBMCs, sampled before ibrutinib treatment. All receptors derive from a human donor with chronic lymphocytic leukemia. CDR3s include the opening cysteine and the closing phenylalanine or tryptophan. A D gene is named only where the DNA matches it firmly. Clone size is stated in some rows and not others, as once, few, many or a class when expanded.

v_gene	j_gene	d_gene	abundance	CDR3aa	CDR3nt
TRBV4-3	TRBJ2-7	-	few	CASSQTDSSYEQYF	TGCGCCAGCAGCCAAACGGACAGCTCCTACGAGCAGTACTTC
TRBV28	TRBJ2-1	TRBD2	once	CASSLSSGRENEQFF	TGTGCCAGCAGTTTAAGCAGCGGGAGAGAGAATGAGCAGTTCTTC
TRBV20-1	TRBJ2-7	-	few	CSARGDYEQYF	TGCAGTGCTAGAGGGGACTACGAGCAGTACTTC
TRBV7-2	TRBJ1-1	-	-	CASSLFEGRNTEAFF	TGTGCCAGCAGCTTATTCGAGGGGAGGAACACTGAAGCTTTCTTT
TRBV7-2	TRBJ2-3	TRBD2	-	CASSFGGGQGDTQYF	TGTGCCAGCAGCTTTGGGGGAGGGCAGGGAGATACGCAGTATTTT
TRBV10-3	TRBJ2-1	-	-	CAISELVIHEQFF	TGTGCCATCAGTGAACTAGTCATCCATGAGCAGTTCTTC
TRBV14	TRBJ1-4	-	-	CASSQTEQNEKLFF	TGTGCCAGCAGCCAAACAGAGCAAAATGAAAAACTGTTTTTT
TRBV7-3	TRBJ2-7	TRBD1	-	CASSLGQNYEQYF	TGTGCCAGCAGCTTGGGACAGAATTACGAGCAGTACTTC
TRBV7-8	TRBJ2-3	TRBD2	-	CASSLAWTSGRDTQYF	TGTGCCAGCAGCTTAGCGTGGACTAGCGGGAGAGATACGCAGTATTTT
TRBV25-1	TRBJ2-3	-	once	CASSEYWVGGSADTQYF	TGTGCCAGCAGTGAATATTGGGTCGGGGGTTCCGCCGATACGCAGTATTTT
TRBV6-5	TRBJ2-3	-	-	CASSSRGTDTQYF	TGTGCCAGCAGTTCACGAGGGACAGATACGCAGTATTTT
TRBV11-2	TRBJ1-1	-	-	CASSQRGTGAFF	TGTGCCAGCAGCCAAAGGGGGACTGGGGCTTTCTTT
TRBV27	TRBJ2-7	TRBD2	few	CASSLAGAYEQYF	TGTGCCAGCAGTTTAGCGGGAGCCTACGAGCAGTACTTC
TRBV5-6	TRBJ2-3	TRBD2	-	CASSPGLAGFTDTQYF	TGTGCCAGCAGCCCAGGACTAGCGGGATTTACAGATACGCAGTATTTT
TRBV5-1	TRBJ2-2	TRBD2	-	CASSPGLAGNTGELFF	TGCGCCAGCAGCCCCGGACTAGCGGGAAACACCGGGGAGCTGTTTTTT
TRBV7-8	TRBJ2-3	TRBD2	-	CASSLLPSGTSTDTQYF	TGTGCCAGCAGCTTACTCCCTAGCGGGACTAGCACAGATACGCAGTATTTT
TRBV11-2	TRBJ1-3	-	-	CASTQRSGNTIYF	TGTGCCAGCACCCAACGCTCTGGAAACACCATATATTTT
TRBV28	TRBJ2-5	TRBD2	-	CASSSTSGSETQYF	TGTGCCAGCAGTTCAACTAGCGGGAGCGAGACCCAGTACTTC
TRBV6-1	TRBJ1-3	TRBD1	-	CASSEMGPGQPSGNTIYF	TGTGCCAGCAGTGAAATGGGCCCGGGACAGCCCTCTGGAAACACCATATATTTT
TRBV6-4	TRBJ2-1	TRBD2	-	CASSDSAGAIEQFF	TGTGCCAGCAGTGACTCAGCGGGAGCGATTGAGCAGTTCTTC
TRBV7-2	TRBJ2-5	-	-	CASSLGRETQYF	TGTGCCAGCAGCTTAGGGCGGGAGACCCAGTACTTC
TRBV6-1	TRBJ1-2	-	-	CANELGNLPGGYTF	TGTGCCAATGAGCTCGGGAATCTTCCAGGCGGCTACACCTTC
TRBV5-4	TRBJ1-2	TRBD1	few	CASSLGAGGTYGYTF	TGTGCCAGCAGCTTGGGGGCAGGGGGCACCTATGGCTACACCTTC
TRBV18	TRBJ1-1	-	once	CASSPVTPVWGLRGVAFF	TGTGCCAGCTCACCAGTGACCCCCGTTTGGGGGCTTCGGGGGGTGGCTTTCTTT
TRBV6-1	TRBJ2-7	-	-	CASSGQRTSSYEQYF	TGTGCCAGCAGTGGGCAACGTACAAGCTCCTACGAGCAGTACTTC
TRBV9	TRBJ1-1	-	-	CASSPTPTGGAEAFF	TGTGCCAGCAGCCCTACACCGACAGGCGGCGCTGAAGCTTTCTTT
TRBV6-5	TRBJ2-7	TRBD1	-	CASSGRTGGEQYF	TGTGCCAGCAGTGGCCGGACAGGGGGCGAGCAGTACTTC
TRBV7-9	TRBJ2-6	-	-	CASSLGPNVLTF	TGTGCCAGCAGCCTAGGACCCAACGTCCTGACTTTC
TRBV7-6	TRBJ2-5	TRBD2	-	CASSLAISGRETQYF	TGTGCCAGCAGCTTAGCAATTAGCGGGAGAGAGACCCAGTACTTC